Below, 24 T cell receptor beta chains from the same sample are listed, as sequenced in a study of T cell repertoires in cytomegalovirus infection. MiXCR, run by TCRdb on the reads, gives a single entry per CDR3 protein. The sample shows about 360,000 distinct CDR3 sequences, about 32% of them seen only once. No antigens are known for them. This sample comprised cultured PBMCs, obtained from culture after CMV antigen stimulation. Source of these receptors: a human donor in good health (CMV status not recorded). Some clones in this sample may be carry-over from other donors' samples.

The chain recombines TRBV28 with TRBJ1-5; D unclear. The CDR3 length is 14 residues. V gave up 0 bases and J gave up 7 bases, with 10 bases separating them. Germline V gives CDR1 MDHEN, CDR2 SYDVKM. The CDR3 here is CASSLWQVGQPQHF. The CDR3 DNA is TGTGCCAGCAGTTTATGGCAGGTGGGGCAGCCCCAGCATTTT.

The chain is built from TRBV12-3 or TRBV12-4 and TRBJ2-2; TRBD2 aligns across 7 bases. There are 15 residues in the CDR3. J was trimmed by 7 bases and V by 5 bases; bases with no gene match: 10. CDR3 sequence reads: CASSPGLRGHGELFF. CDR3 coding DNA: TGTGCCAGCAGTCCGGGACTAAGGGGCCACGGGGAGCTGTTTTTT.

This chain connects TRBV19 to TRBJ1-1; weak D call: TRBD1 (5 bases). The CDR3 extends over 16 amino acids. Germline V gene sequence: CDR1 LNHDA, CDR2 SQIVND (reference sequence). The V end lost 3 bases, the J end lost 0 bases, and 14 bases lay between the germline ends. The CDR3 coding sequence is TGTGCCAGTAGTATCGCGGGGGTCGGGGTGAACACTGAAGCTTTCTTT. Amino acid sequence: CASSIAGVGVNTEAFF.

CDR3 sequence: CASSQGSTGREAFF. CDR3 nucleotide sequence: TGTGCCAGCAGCCAAGGCTCGACGGGTAGAGAAGCTTTCTTT. The chain has TRBV3-1 and TRBJ1-1; no clear D gene. CDR1 and CDR2 from the germline V gene are LGHDT and YNNKEL (reference sequence). CDR3 length equals 14 residues. The V end lost 1 base, the J end lost 8 bases, and 14 bases lay between the germline ends.

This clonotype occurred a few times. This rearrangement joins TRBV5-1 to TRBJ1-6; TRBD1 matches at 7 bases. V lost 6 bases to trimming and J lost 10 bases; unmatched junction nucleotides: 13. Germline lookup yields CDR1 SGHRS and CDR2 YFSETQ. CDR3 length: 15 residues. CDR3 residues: CASTDPTGTGSPLHF. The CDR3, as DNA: TGCGCCAGCACCGACCCGACAGGGACCGGGTCACCCCTCCACTTT.

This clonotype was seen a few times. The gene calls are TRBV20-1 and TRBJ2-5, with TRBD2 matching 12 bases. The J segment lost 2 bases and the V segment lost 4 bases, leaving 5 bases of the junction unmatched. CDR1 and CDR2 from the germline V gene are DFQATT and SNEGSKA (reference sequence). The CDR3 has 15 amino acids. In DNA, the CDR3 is TGCAGTGCTACCCCTACTAGCGGGGGGCAAGAGACCCAGTACTTC. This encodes CSATPTSGGQETQYF.

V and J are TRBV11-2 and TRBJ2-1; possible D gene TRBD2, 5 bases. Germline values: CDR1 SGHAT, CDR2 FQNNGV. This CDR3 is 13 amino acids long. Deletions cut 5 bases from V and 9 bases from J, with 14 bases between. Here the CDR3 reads CASSPTPGLEQFF. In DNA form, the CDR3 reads TGTGCCAGCAGCCCCACGCCCGGACTTGAGCAGTTCTTC.

CDR3 nucleotide sequence: TGTGCCAGCAGCGTTCGTAACGGAGAGACCCAGTACTTC. It encodes CASSVRNGETQYF. The rearrangement joins TRBV5-6 to TRBJ2-5; the D is unclear. CDR1 and CDR2 (germline): SGHDT, YYEEEE. The CDR3 totals 13 residues. The ends were cut back, 4 bases at V and 4 bases at J, with 11 bases in the middle.

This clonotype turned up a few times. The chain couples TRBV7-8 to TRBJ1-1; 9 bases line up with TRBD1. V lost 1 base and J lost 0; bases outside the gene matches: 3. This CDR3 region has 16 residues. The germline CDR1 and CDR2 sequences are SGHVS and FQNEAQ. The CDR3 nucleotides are TGTGCCAGCAGCTTAGGCTACAGGGGGCTGAACACTGAAGCTTTCTTT. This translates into CASSLGYRGLNTEAFF.

The DNA of the CDR3 is TGCGCCAGCAGCCCGGGCCCCTTCTACAATGAGCAGTTCTTC. Its protein product is CASSPGPFYNEQFF. The chain combines TRBV4-1 with TRBJ2-1; D is unclear. CDR3 length: 14 residues. Trimming removed 4 bases from V and 3 bases from J, with 10 bases in between. Looked up from germline, CDR1 is MGHRA and CDR2 is YSYEKL.

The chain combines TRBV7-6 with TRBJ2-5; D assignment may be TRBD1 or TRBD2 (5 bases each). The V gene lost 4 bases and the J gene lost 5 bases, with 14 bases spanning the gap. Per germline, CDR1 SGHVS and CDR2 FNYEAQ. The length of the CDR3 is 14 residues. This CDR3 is CASSYGTADETQYF. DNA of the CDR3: TGTGCCAGCAGCTACGGGACCGCGGACGAGACCCAGTACTTC.

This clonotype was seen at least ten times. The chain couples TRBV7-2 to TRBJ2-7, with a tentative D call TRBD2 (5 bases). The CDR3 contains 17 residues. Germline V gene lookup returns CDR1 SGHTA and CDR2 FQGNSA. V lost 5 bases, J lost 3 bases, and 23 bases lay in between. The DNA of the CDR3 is TGTGCCAGCAGCACTAGACGGCTGCGAAAAGATTACTACGAGCAGTACTTC. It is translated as CASSTRRLRKDYYEQYF.

CDR3 nucleotide sequence: TGTGCCAGCACCGCAACTAGCGGAAGGGCGAATGAGCAGTTCTTC. Translated, it gives CASTATSGRANEQFF. The chain has TRBV6-2 or TRBV6-3 and TRBJ2-1, with 8 bases lining up with TRBD2. Germline-derived CDR1 and CDR2 are MNHEY and SVGEGT. J lost 7 bases, V lost 7 bases, and 12 bases had no gene match. The CDR3 extends over 15 amino acids.

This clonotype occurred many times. The DNA for the CDR3 is TGTGCCACCAGTGATTTTAAGGACACCGGGGAGCTGTTTTTT. Protein product: CATSDFKDTGELFF. V and J are TRBV24-1 and TRBJ2-2; D is ambiguous. Germline CDR1 reads KGHDR; CDR2 reads SFDVKD. V was cut by 1 base and J by 3 bases, with 5 bases left in between. The CDR3 loop spans 14 amino acids.

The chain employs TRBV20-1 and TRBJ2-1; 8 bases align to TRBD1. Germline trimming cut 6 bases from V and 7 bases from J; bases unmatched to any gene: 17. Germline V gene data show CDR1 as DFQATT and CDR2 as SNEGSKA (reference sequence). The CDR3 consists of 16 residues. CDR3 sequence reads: CSATKVGSDRGNEQFF. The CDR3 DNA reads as TGCAGTGCAACCAAAGTGGGTAGTGACAGGGGAAATGAGCAGTTCTTC.

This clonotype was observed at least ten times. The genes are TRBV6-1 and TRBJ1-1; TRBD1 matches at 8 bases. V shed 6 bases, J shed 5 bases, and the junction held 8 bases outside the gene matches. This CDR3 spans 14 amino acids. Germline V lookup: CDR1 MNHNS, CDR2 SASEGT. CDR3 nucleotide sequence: TGTGCCAGCAGCTCACCGGACAGGGTTACTGAAGCTTTCTTT. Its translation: CASSSPDRVTEAFF.

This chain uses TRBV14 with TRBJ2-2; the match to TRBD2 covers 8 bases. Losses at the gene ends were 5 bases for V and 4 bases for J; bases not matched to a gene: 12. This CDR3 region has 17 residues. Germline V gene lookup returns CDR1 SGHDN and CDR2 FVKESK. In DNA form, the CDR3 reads TGTGCCAGCAGCTCCTTCGAGCGGGAGTACGGCACCGGGGAGCTGTTTTTT. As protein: CASSSFEREYGTGELFF.

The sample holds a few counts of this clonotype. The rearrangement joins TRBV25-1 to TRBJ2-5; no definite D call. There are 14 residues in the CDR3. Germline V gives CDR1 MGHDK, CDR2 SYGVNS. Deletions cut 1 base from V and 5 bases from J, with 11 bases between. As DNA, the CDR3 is TGTGCCAGCAGTGAATGGCTTCGGTTGGAGACCCAGTACTTC. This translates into CASSEWLRLETQYF. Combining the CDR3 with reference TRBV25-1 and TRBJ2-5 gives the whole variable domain EADIYQTPRYLVIGTGKKITLECSQTMGHDKMYWYQQDPGMELHLIHYSYGVNSTEKGDLSSESTVSRIRTEHFPLTLESARPSHTSQYLCASSEWLRLETQYFGPGTRLLVL.

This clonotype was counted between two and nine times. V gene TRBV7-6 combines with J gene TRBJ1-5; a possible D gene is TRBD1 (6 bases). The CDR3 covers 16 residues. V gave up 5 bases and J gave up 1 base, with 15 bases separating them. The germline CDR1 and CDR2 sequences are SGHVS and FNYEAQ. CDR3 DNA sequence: TGTGCCAGCAGCGCAACCGGACAGAGGAGCAATCAGCCCCAGCATTTT. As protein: CASSATGQRSNQPQHF.

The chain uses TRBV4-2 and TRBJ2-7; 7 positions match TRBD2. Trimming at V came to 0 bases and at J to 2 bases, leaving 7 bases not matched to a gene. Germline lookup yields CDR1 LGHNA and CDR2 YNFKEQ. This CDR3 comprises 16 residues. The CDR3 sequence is CASSQDLAAYTYEQYF. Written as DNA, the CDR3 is TGTGCCAGCAGCCAAGATCTAGCGGCATACACCTACGAGCAGTACTTC.

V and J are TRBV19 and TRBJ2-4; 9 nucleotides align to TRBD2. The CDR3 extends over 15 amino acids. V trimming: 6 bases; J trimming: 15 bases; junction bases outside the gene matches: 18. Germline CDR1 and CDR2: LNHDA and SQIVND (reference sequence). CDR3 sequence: CASSDSGQAGGTRYF. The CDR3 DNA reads TGTGCCAGTAGCGACTCCGGACAAGCGGGAGGCACGCGGTACTTC.

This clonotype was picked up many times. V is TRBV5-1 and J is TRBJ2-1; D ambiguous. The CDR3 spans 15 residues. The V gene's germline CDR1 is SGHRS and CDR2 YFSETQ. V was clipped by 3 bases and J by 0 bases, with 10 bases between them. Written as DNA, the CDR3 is TGCGCCAGCAGCTCCCCCCAAAGCTCCTACAATGAGCAGTTCTTC. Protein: CASSSPQSSYNEQFF.

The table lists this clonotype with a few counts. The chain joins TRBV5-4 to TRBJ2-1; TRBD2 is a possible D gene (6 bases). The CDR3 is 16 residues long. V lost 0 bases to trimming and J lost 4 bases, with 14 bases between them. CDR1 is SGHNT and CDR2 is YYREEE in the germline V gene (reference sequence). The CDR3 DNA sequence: TGTGCCAGCAGCTTGGCCAACGCCGGGGGATACAATGAGCAGTTCTTC. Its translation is CASSLANAGGYNEQFF. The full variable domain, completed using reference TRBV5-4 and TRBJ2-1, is ETGVTQSPTHLIKTRGQQVTLRCSSQSGHNTVSWYQQALGQGPQFIFQYYREEENGRGNFPPRFSGLQFPNYSSELNVNALELDDSALYLCASSLANAGGYNEQFFGPGTRLTVL.

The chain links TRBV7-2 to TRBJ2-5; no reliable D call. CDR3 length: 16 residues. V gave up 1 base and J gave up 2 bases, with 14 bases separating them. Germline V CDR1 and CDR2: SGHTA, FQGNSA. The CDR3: CASSLVGQNRQETQYF. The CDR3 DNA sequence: TGTGCCAGCAGCTTAGTCGGTCAGAACAGACAAGAGACCCAGTACTTC.